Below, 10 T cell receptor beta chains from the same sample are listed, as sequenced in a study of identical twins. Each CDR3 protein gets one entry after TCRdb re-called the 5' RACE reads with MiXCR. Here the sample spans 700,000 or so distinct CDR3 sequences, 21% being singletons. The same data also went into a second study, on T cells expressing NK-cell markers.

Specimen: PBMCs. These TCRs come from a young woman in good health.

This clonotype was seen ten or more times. The CDR3 loop is CASSFRLAYNEQFF. DNA of the CDR3: TGTGCCAGCAGTTTTAGGCTAGCCTACAATGAGCAGTTCTTC. This rearrangement joins TRBV12-3 or TRBV12-4 to TRBJ2-1; the D is unclear. This CDR3 contains 14 residues. Trimming took off 3 bases at V and 2 bases at J, with 8 bases between the two ends.

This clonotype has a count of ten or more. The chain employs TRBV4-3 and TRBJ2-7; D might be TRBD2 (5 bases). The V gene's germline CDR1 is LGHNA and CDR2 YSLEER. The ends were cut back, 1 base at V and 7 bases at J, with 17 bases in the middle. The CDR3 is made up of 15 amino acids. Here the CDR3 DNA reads TGCGCCAGCAGCCAAGGGCTAGGACTGTACGGGGAGCAGTACTTC. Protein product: CASSQGLGLYGEQYF.

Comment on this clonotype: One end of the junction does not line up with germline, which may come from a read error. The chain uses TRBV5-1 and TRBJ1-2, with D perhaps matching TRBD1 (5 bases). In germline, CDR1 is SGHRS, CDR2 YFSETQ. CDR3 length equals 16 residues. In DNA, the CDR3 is TGCTCCAGCAGCTTGGAGTGGCAGGGAGTACCCTATGGCTACACCTTC. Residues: CSSSLEWQGVPYGYTF.

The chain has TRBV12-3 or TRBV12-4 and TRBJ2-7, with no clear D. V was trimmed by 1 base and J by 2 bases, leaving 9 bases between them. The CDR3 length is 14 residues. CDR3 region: CASSLVVSPYEQYF. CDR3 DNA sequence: TGTGCCAGCAGTTTAGTCGTTTCCCCCTACGAGCAGTACTTC.

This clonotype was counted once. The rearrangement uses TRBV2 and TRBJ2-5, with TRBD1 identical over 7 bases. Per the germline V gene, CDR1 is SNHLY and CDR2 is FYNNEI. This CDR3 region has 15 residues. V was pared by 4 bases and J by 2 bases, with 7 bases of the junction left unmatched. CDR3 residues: CASSVGTALQETQYF. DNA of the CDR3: TGTGCCAGCAGTGTTGGGACAGCCTTACAAGAGACCCAGTACTTC.

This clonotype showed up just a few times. The CDR3, as DNA: TGTGCCACTCTCCCAATACTAGCGGGAATCTTTCATACGCAGTATTTT. This sequence encodes CATLPILAGIFHTQYF. This chain connects TRBV10-3 to TRBJ2-3; the match to TRBD2 covers 10 bases. This CDR3 has 16 amino acids. J gave up 7 bases and V 10 bases, and 17 bases lay outside the gene matches. From germline, CDR1 is ENHRY and CDR2 SYGVKD.

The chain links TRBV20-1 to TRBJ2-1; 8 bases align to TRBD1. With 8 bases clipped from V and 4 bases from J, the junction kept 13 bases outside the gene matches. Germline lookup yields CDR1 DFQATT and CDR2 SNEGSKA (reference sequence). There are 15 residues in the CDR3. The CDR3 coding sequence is TGCAGTTCCTACCCCCGGGACAGGTCGTACAATGAGCAGTTCTTC. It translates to CSSYPRDRSYNEQFF.

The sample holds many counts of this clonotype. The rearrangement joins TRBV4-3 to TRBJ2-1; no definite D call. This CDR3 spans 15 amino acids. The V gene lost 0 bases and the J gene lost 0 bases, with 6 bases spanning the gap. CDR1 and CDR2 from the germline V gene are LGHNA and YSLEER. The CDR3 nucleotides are TGCGCCAGCAGCCAAGAGGCTAGCTCCTACAATGAGCAGTTCTTC. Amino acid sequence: CASSQEASSYNEQFF.

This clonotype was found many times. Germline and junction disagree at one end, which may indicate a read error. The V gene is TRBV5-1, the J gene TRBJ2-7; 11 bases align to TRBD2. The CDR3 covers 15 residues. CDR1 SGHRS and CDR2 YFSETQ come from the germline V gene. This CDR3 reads CASSLGTSGNYEQYF. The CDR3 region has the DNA TGTGCCAGCAGCCTAGGGACTAGCGGAAACTACGAGCAGTACTTC. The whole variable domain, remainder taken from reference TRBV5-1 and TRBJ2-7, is KAGVTQTPRYLIKTRGQQVTLSCSPISGHRSVSWYQQTPGQGLQFLFEYFSETQRNKGNFPGRFSGRQFSNSRSEMNVSTLELGDSALYLCASSLGTSGNYEQYFGPGTRLTVT.

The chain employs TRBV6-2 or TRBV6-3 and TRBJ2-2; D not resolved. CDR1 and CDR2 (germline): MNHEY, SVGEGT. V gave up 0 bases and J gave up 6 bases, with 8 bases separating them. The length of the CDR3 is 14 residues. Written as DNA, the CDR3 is TGTGCCAGCAGTTACTCGATCTGGTCCGGGGAGCTGTTTTTT. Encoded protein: CASSYSIWSGELFF.